This TCR beta chain is from a study of T cell repertoires in aging, cancer and after chemotherapy. Points from the study as a whole: Median generation probability rose over the chemotherapy interval in each cancer cohort, suggesting rebound thymic output. Untreated cancer patients had significantly lower blood TCR diversity than age-matched healthy donors. No conclusions about immunological memory after chemotherapy can be drawn from the repertoire data. Healthy donors lost TCR diversity with age mainly through richness, cancer patients through richness and evenness.

A word on this clonotype: Its antigen is still unknown.

TRB rearrangements spanning V, D and J were amplified using mixed TRB-A/B primers. A single record per CDR3 protein comes from TCRdb applying MiXCR to the multiplex PCR reads. The data contain fewer than 15,000 distinct CDR3 sequences, roughly 26% of them singletons. The template was genomic DNA from peripheral blood, not RNA. J was trimmed by 6 bases and V by 4 bases; bases with no gene match: 0. The CDR3 length is 12 residues. The chain couples TRBV12-3 or TRBV12-4 to TRBJ2-1; 7 bases line up with TRBD2. The sequence came from a human donor in good health. The sequencing sample was made of blood. This chain's CDR3 is CASSWGGNEQFF. Written as DNA, the CDR3 is TGTGCCAGCAGTTGGGGGGGCAATGAGCAGTTCTTC.